Reported below is one TCR beta chain. Its antigen is as yet unknown. Trimming took 1 base from V and 4 from J; bases not matched to a gene: 7. The CDR3 spans 16 residues. Germline assignment: CDR1 MGHRA and CDR2 YSYEKL. PCR employed 60 Vbeta and 13 Jbeta primers. Per the authors' pipeline: Later, some 75 million unique TCR beta chains were counted in an analysis, and roughly 10 million of them were shared. Measured with immunoSEQ multiplex PCR; TCRdb has only the in-frame clones, and not every one. The DNA was the basis for D and trimming; V, J and clone size are from that table. This repertoire comprises about 32,000 clones; its ten largest clones make up 4.5% to 6%. The sample belongs to a study of cytomegalovirus exposure and HLA in healthy donors. Whole-study results and caveats: Reports state that TCR beta sequences accurately predicted most subjects' HLA-A and HLA-B alleles. Presence/absence results assume similar sequencing depth per donor, which may not hold.

The rearrangement uses TRBV4-1 and TRBJ2-1, with TRBD2 matching over 7 bases. The specimen was PBMCs. The TCR comes from a female donor in good health and CMV-seronegative. Written as DNA, the CDR3 is TGCGCCAGCAGCCAAGTGCTCGGGACTACATACAATGAGCAGTTCTTC. It translates to CASSQVLGTTYNEQFF.